Following are 10 T cell receptor beta chains from one sample sequenced in a study of T cells in localized non-small cell lung cancer. The method was immunoSEQ multiplex PCR; TCRdb's version includes in-frame clones alone and lacks a portion of them. The table shows roughly 2,500 clones, with 24% occurring only once. This specimen was lung tumor tissue, taken before any cancer treatment. The receptor set was obtained from a woman aged 35 to 75 with stage II lung adenocarcinoma.

The chain couples TRBV11-3 to TRBJ1-1; possible D gene TRBD1, 5 bases. The CDR3 loop spans 14 amino acids. Trimming took 5 bases from V and 4 from J, leaving 14 bases between them. Germline V CDR1 and CDR2: SGHNT, YENEEA. CDR3 nucleotides: TGTGCCAGCAGCCTACTAACAGGCATCACTGAAGCTTTCTTT. Protein: CASSLLTGITEAFF.

The chain links TRBV6-8 to TRBJ1-3, with 7 bases lining up with TRBD1. V shed 1 base, J shed 5 bases, and the junction held 5 bases outside the gene matches. Germline V gene lookup returns CDR1 MNHGY and CDR2 SAAAGT. This CDR3 comprises 15 residues. For the CDR3, the DNA is TGTGCCAGCAGTTACTATGGGACAGTACGAAACACCATATATTTT. This encodes CASSYYGTVRNTIYF.

This chain connects TRBV18 to TRBJ2-3, with TRBD2 identical over 16 bases. Germline CDR1 reads KGHSH; CDR2 reads LQKENI. The CDR3 has 16 amino acids. V dropped 6 bases and J dropped 5; count of bases not matched to a gene: 5. CDR3 loop: CASSGTSGREGDTQYF. The CDR3 DNA follows: TGTGCCAGCTCCGGGACTAGCGGGAGGGAAGGAGATACGCAGTATTTT.

The V gene is TRBV14, the J gene TRBJ1-5; D may be TRBD1 (6 bases). The CDR3 is 13 amino acids. V lost 4 bases and J lost 9, with 13 bases in between. Germline CDR1 and CDR2: SGHDN and FVKESK. The CDR3 DNA is TGTGCCAGCAGCCTCAGCCAGGGGTGGCCCCAGCATTTT. Translation: CASSLSQGWPQHF.

In this sample, this clone turned up a few times. V usage is TRBV29-1 and J usage is TRBJ1-1, with unresolved D. Germline CDR1 SQVTM, CDR2 ANQGSEA. Trimming removed 6 bases from V and 2 bases from J, with 13 bases in between. The CDR3 has 13 residues. The CDR3: CSVLRSVNTEAFF. In nucleotides, the CDR3 is TGCAGCGTGCTGAGATCCGTTAACACTGAAGCTTTCTTT.

This clone was counted between two and nine times. The V and J genes are TRBV1 and TRBJ2-1; no check of the table's D call, TRBD2, against the DNA was made. TRBV1 is shown as a pseudogene. The CDR3 runs 15 residues. The CDR3 DNA is TGCGCCAGCAGCCTGAGCGGGAGCGGGGACAATGAGCAGTTCTTC. Protein: CASSLSGSGDNEQFF.

This clone has a handful of counts. The chain links TRBV30 to TRBJ2-4, with TRBD1 matching 7 bases. V was pared by 2 bases and J by 2 bases, with 9 bases of the junction left unmatched. CDR3 length: 16 amino acids. Germline V gene lookup returns CDR1 GTSNPN and CDR2 SVGIG (reference sequence). CDR3 in DNA: TGTGCCTGGAGTAGTGGTCAGGGGGTTTCCAAAAACATTCAGTACTTC. Translating gives CAWSSGQGVSKNIQYF.

In this sample, this clone turned up a few times. V is TRBV11-3 and J is TRBJ1-1, with D uncertain. V was trimmed by 1 base and J by 0 bases, leaving 9 bases between them. The CDR3 is made up of 15 amino acids. CDR1 and CDR2 (germline): SGHNT, YENEEA. The CDR3 nucleotides read TGTGCCAGCAGCTTAGGGAGCGGGATGAACACTGAAGCTTTCTTT. Residues: CASSLGSGMNTEAFF.

Sample share makes this clone medium-sized. The V gene is TRBV9, the J gene TRBJ2-5; weak D call: TRBD2 (6 bases). The CDR3 loop spans 15 amino acids. Germline V gene lookup returns CDR1 SGDLS and CDR2 YYNGEE. With 2 bases removed from V and 0 bases from J, the gap between germline ends came to 11 bases. The CDR3: CASSVASAYQETQYF. The CDR3 DNA reads TGTGCCAGCAGCGTTGCTAGCGCCTACCAAGAGACCCAGTACTTC. The full variable domain, rest sourced from reference TRBV9 and TRBJ2-5, is DSGVTQTPKHLITATGQRVTLRCSPRSGDLSVYWYQQSLDQGLQFLIQYYNGEERAKGNILERFSAQQFPDLHSELNLSSLELGDSALYFCASSVASAYQETQYFGPGTRLLVL.

This clone ranks as medium-sized. This sequence joins TRBV11-3 and TRBJ2-3; D perhaps matches TRBD1 (6 bases). Between the trimmed V and J ends, which lost 8 bases and 2 bases, there was a span of 17 bases. CDR1 and CDR2 from the germline V gene are SGHNT and YENEEA. This CDR3 has 15 amino acids. The CDR3: CASDLGAQDTDTQYF. The CDR3 DNA reads TGTGCCAGCGACTTGGGGGCGCAGGACACAGATACGCAGTATTTT. Supplemented by reference TRBV11-3 and TRBJ2-3, the full variable domain reads EAGVVQSPRYKIIEKKQPVAFWCNPISGHNTLYWYLQNLGQGPELLIRYENEEAVDDSQLPKDRFSAERLKGVDSTLKIQPAELGDSAVYLCASDLGAQDTDTQYFGPGTRLTVL.